The present T cell receptor (beta chain) was sequenced within a study of T-cell memory formation after mild COVID-19. Findings of the study overall: Those CD4+ clones that contracted were mainly in CM and EM (CD8+ ones in EMRA). Pre-infection memory showed some responding clones, and this suggested that cross-reactive memory joined. Clones contracting across day 15 to 85 had a balanced CD4/CD8 profile; later expanding clones leaned CD4+.

This clonotype was picked up many times. Antigen: not known. One end of the junction varies from germline; a read error may be responsible. Using constant-segment primers, 5'RACE produced TCR alpha and TCR beta cDNA libraries carrying sample barcodes and UMIs. MiXCR, run by TCRdb on the 5' RACE reads, gives a single entry per CDR3 protein. This table holds approximately 300,000 distinct CDR3 sequences, 15% to 20% found once. The specimen sequenced was PBMCs or a T cell subset sorted from them (not recorded which). The clonotype comes from a man younger than 30 who had mild COVID-19 (a few samples of this study predate the infection). Cell type and time point are not known.

CDR3 sequence reads: CASSLGGGSYNEQFF. The CDR3 DNA follows: TGTGCCAGCAGCCTGGGGGGAGGGTCCTACAATGAGCAGTTCTTC. J is TRBJ2-1 and V is TRBV5-1; TRBD2 matches at 7 bases. This CDR3 comprises 15 residues. CDR1 and CDR2 (germline): SGHRS, YFSETQ.